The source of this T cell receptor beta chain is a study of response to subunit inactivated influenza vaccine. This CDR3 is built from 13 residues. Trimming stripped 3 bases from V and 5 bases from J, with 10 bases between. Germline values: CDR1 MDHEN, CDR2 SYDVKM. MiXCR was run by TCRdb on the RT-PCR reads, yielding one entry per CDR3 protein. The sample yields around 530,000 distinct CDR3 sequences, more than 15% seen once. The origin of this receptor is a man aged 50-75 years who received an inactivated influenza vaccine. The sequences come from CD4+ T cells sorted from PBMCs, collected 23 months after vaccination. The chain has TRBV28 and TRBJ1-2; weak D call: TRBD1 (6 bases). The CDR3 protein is CASSLLGGYGYTF. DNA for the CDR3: TGTGCCAGCAGTTTGCTAGGGGGTTATGGCTACACCTTC.